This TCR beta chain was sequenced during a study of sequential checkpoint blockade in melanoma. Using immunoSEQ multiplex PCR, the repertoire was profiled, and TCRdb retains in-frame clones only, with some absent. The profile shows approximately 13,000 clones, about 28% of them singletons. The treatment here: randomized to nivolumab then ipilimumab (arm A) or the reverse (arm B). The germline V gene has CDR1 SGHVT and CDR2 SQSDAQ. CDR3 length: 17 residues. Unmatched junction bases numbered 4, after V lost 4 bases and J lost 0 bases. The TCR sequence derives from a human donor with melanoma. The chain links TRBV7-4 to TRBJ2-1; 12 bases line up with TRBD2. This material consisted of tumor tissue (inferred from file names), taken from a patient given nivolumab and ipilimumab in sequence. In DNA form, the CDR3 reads TGTGCCAGCAGCTCCCGGACTAGCGGGGACTCCTACAATGAGCAGTTCTTC. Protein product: CASSSRTSGDSYNEQFF.